One and the same sample provided the 22 T cell receptor beta chains below, sequenced in a study of tumor and adjacent non-tumor tissue in lung cancer listed by TCRdb under 2018. RNA was isolated from bulk, unsorted tissue, and RNA quality was assessed with a NanoDrop ND-1000 and an Agilent 2100. Library creation used multiplex PCR. Sequencing relied on an Illumina HiSeq 2500. Following protocols modified from ARM-PCR, the researchers constructed TCRbeta libraries through three rounds of nested PCR with primers (Table S4). TCRdb applied fastp at Q25 and MiXCR to the public reads, then kept only in-frame beta chains. Rows merge per CDR3 protein into single entries with the most common DNA and genes. This sample gives around 99,000 distinct CDR3 sequences in total; approximately 82% of them show up just once. Jointly, the top ten make up 30% to 45% of the sample. The specimen sequenced was lung tumor tissue. The receptors shown here come from a woman in her sixties with non-small cell lung cancer.

CDR3 nucleotide sequence: TGTGCCAGCAGCTTATGGTTGACTAGCGGGAGCCACGATGGGCAGTTCTTC. It specifies CASSLWLTSGSHDGQFF. The chain employs TRBV11-3 and TRBJ2-1; 12 bases line up with TRBD2. J was trimmed by 12 bases and V by 2 bases; bases with no gene match: 14. CDR3 size: 17 residues. Germline V lookup: CDR1 SGHNT, CDR2 YENEEA.

Points on this clonotype: The junction and the germline gene differ at one end; a read error may be behind it. This chain connects TRBV29-1 to TRBJ2-7; possible D gene TRBD1, 6 bases. The CDR3 has 15 residues. Germline-derived CDR1 and CDR2 are SQVTM and ANQGSEA. The CDR3 DNA reads as TGCAGGGTTGAACTCCGACAGGAGGCTTCCTACAAGCAGTACTTC. It is translated as CRVELRQEASYKQYF.

In the case of this clonotype: This may be a read error, as it is one base from a much larger clone. The gene calls are TRBV20-1 and TRBJ2-7, with a weak D call TRBD1 (6 bases). V was shortened by 5 bases and J by 9 bases, with 17 bases between the two germline ends. Looked up from germline, CDR1 is DFQATT and CDR2 is SNEGSKA (reference sequence). The CDR3 totals 12 residues. For the CDR3, the DNA is TGCAGTGCTGCGGACAGCTCCTGCGGGCAGTACTTC. Protein: CSAADSSCGQYF.

With respect to this clonotype: A much larger clone lies one base from this, so it may be a read error. The chain uses TRBV4-3 and TRBJ1-2; D remains ambiguous. Looked up from germline, CDR1 is LGHNA and CDR2 is YSLEER. This CDR3 is 14 amino acids long. The CDR3 region has the DNA TGCGACAGCAGCCAAGAGGCACACTACTATGGCTACACCTTC. It is translated as CDSSQEAHYYGYTF.

CDR3 in DNA: TGTGCCAGCAGCTTAGGTGAGGTCTACGAGCAGTACTTC. Protein: CASSLGEVYEQYF. This chain uses TRBV7-8 with TRBJ2-7; D is uncertain. The CDR3 totals 13 residues. Germline V gives CDR1 SGHVS, CDR2 FQNEAQ. Trimming took off 1 base at V and 3 bases at J, with 7 bases between the two ends.

The V gene is TRBV11-2, the J gene TRBJ2-7; 8 bases fit TRBD2. Germline CDR1 and CDR2: SGHAT and FQNNGV. The CDR3 extends over 16 amino acids. CDR3: CVISLVLAGPSYEQYF. In nucleotides, the CDR3 is TGTGTCATCAGCTTAGTATTAGCGGGGCCCTCCTACGAGCAGTACTTC.

A note on this clonotype: A much larger clone differs by one base, so this may be a read error. V is TRBV6-1 and J is TRBJ2-7, with 7 bases lining up with TRBD2. Germline trimming cut 6 bases from V and 4 bases from J; bases unmatched to any gene: 6. The CDR3 length is 13 residues. Germline lookup yields CDR1 MNHNS and CDR2 SASEGT. The CDR3 is CASSRGDRYEQYF. CDR3 bases: TGTGCCAGCAGCCGGGGGGATCGTTACGAGCAGTACTTC.

As concerns this clonotype: One end of the junction does not line up with germline, which may come from a read error. The rearrangement links TRBV6-5 to TRBJ1-4, with D possibly TRBD1 on 5 matching bases. Germline-derived CDR1 and CDR2 are MNHEY and SVGAGI. This CDR3 comprises 14 residues. CDR3 sequence reads: CASLPGTSNENLFF. The DNA for the CDR3 is TGTGCCAGTCTCCCCGGGACTTCGAATGAAAATCTGTTTTTT.

This clonotype occurred a few times. This chain joins TRBV28 and TRBJ2-6; 9 bases align to TRBD1. Germline V gene data show CDR1 as MDHEN and CDR2 as SYDVKM. The CDR3 covers 18 residues. J was trimmed by 2 bases and V by 8 bases; bases with no gene match: 13. CDR3 in DNA: TGTGCCAGCTTAGGAGGACAGGGGATGAGCCCTGGGGCCAACGTCCTGACTTTC. It codes for CASLGGQGMSPGANVLTF.

Concerning this clonotype: A much bigger clone sits one base away, suggesting this may be a read error. V is TRBV5-6 and J is TRBJ2-6; TRBD1 aligns across 8 bases. The CDR3 is 15 amino acids. Germline V gives CDR1 SGHDT, CDR2 YYEEEE. The junction had 8 bases not matched to a gene; V was cut back by 1 base and J by 11 bases. This chain's CDR3 is CASSLLGQGDDVLTF. CDR3 coding DNA: TGTGCCAGCAGCTTGCTAGGACAGGGAGACGACGTCCTGACTTTC.

About this clonotype: Just one base apart from a much larger clone, this may be a read error. The genes are TRBV4-1 and TRBJ2-5, with 7 bases matching TRBD1. V was clipped by 5 bases and J by 5 bases; unmatched bases: 17. The CDR3 covers 17 residues. In germline, CDR1 is MGHRA, CDR2 YSYEKL. The CDR3 region has the DNA TGCGCCAGCAGCGTCCGGGACAGCCGTTACTCCCATGAGACCCAGTACTTC. Translation: CASSVRDSRYSHETQYF.

Concerning this clonotype itself: The CDR3 does not close with the conserved phenylalanine or tryptophan, likely indicating a read error. This sequence joins TRBV28 and TRBJ2-3; D is possibly TRBD2 (6 bases). CDR1 and CDR2 (germline): MDHEN, SYDVKM. Trimming left V 6 bases short and J 5 bases short, with 18 bases between. CDR3 length: 15 amino acids. The CDR3 DNA sequence: TGTGCCAGCAGATCTGGGGACTCAGGCCTAGATACGCAGTATTCT. Encoded protein: CASRSGDSGLDTQYS.

With regard to this clonotype: A read error may explain this, as a much larger clone is one base away. The chain carries TRBV12-3 or TRBV12-4 and TRBJ2-7, with TRBD1 matching 7 bases. This CDR3 comprises 14 residues. The CDR3 loop reads CASSLRDRAYGQYF. CDR3 nucleotide sequence: TGTGCCAGCAGTTTAAGAGACAGGGCCTACGGGCAGTACTTC.

This clonotype was detected many times. J is TRBJ2-3 and V is TRBV12-3 or TRBV12-4; perhaps TRBD2 as D (5 bases). The CDR3 loop spans 12 amino acids. Trimming cost V 2 bases and J 6 bases, with 6 bases left between them. DNA for the CDR3: TGTGCCAGCAGTTTACGAGGGGATACGCAGTATTTT. Protein: CASSLRGDTQYF.

This clonotype was observed once. Without the conserved terminal phenylalanine or tryptophan, this CDR3 likely stems from a read error. The chain is built from TRBV12-3 or TRBV12-4 and TRBJ1-4, with D perhaps TRBD1 (6 bases). This CDR3 has 14 residues. CDR3 bases: TGTGCCAGCAGTTCCTACAGGGCAGGGGAAAATCTGTTTTAT. This encodes CASSSYRAGENLFY.

The V call is TRBV11-2, the J call TRBJ1-2; D not resolved. The CDR3 has 13 residues. CDR1 and CDR2 (germline): SGHAT, FQNNGV. V lost 8 bases to trimming and J lost 8 bases, with 18 bases between them. For the CDR3, the DNA is TGTGCCAGCGGCGCCCTCAGAGGCGGCGGCTACACCTTC. Protein: CASGALRGGGYTF.

The chain joins TRBV5-4 to TRBJ1-4; a weak D match, TRBD1 (6 bases). CDR3 length equals 14 residues. Per the germline V gene, CDR1 is SGHNT and CDR2 is YYREEE (reference sequence). The V gene lost 3 bases and the J gene lost 3 bases, with 9 bases spanning the gap. The CDR3 here is CASSSGQPNEKLFF. In nucleotides, the CDR3 is TGTGCCAGCAGCTCCGGACAGCCTAATGAAAAACTGTTTTTT.

The chain combines TRBV29-1 with TRBJ1-5; no reliable D call. The germline CDR1 and CDR2 sequences are SQVTM and ANQGSEA. The CDR3 length is 12 residues. The chain's CDR3 is CRVADIYQPQHF. The CDR3 nucleotides are TGCAGGGTCGCCGACATATATCAGCCCCAGCATTTT.

This clonotype has only a few counts. The rearrangement uses TRBV28 and TRBJ1-1; no definite D call. This CDR3 comprises 14 residues. Trimming shortened V by 6 bases and J by 10 bases, and 21 bases separated the two germline ends. Germline CDR1 MDHEN, CDR2 SYDVKM. This CDR3 reads CASRSNTGLTPAFF. The CDR3 DNA is TGTGCCAGCAGATCTAACACGGGCCTCACCCCAGCTTTCTTT.

A word on this clonotype: A much larger clone is a single base away; this may be a read error. This sequence joins TRBV12-3 or TRBV12-4 and TRBJ1-5; weak D call: TRBD1 (5 bases). The CDR3 has 15 residues. The germline V and J ends were trimmed by 5 bases and 4 bases, with 15 bases remaining between them. The CDR3 bases are TGTGCCAGCAGTGCCGTCTGGGGGATGAATCAGCCCCAGCATTTT. Translating gives CASSAVWGMNQPQHF.

The rearrangement uses TRBV18 and TRBJ2-7, with TRBD2 as a possible D gene (6 bases). The CDR3 is 14 residues long. Germline CDR1 and CDR2: KGHSH and LQKENI. Trimming stripped 3 bases from V and 3 bases from J, with 12 bases between. The CDR3 DNA is TGTGCCAGCTCACCTAGCCGGGAGATCTACGAGCAGTACTTC. The encoded protein is CASSPSREIYEQYF. The full variable domain, its missing parts supplied by reference TRBV18 and TRBJ2-7, is NAGVMQNPRHLVRRRGQEARLRCSPMKGHSHVYWYRQLPEEGLKFMVYLQKENIIDESGMPKERFSAEFPKEGPSILRIQQVVRGDSAAYFCASSPSREIYEQYFGPGTRLTVT.

Of note for this clonotype: This may be a read error: a much more frequent sequence differs by one nucleotide. The chain is built from TRBV4-3 and TRBJ2-5, with 12 bases matching TRBD1. CDR3 length equals 16 residues. Germline lookup yields CDR1 LGHNA and CDR2 YSLEER. CDR3 region: CASSQDGTGGAETQCF. As DNA, the CDR3 is TGCGCCAGCAGCCAAGATGGGACAGGGGGCGCAGAGACCCAGTGCTTC.